Presented here are 29 T cell receptor beta chains from one specimen sequenced in a study of molecular identifiers for immune sequencing clone quantification. TCRdb itself ran the PCR reads through MiXCR, one entry per CDR3 protein. Of roughly 320,000 distinct CDR3 sequences in the sample, 20% to 25% were seen once. Material for sequencing was naive CD8+ T cells from blood, with Jurkat cell RNA spiked in. Subset indicated: FACS-sorted CD8+CD4-CCR7+CD45RA+ naive T cells. These receptors all stem from a human donor in good health. Some libraries in this study had Jurkat cell RNA spiked in.

Points on this clonotype: One end of the junction is discordant with germline, which a read error may explain. The chain links TRBV3-1 to TRBJ2-3; D may be TRBD2 (5 bases). Germline-derived CDR1 and CDR2 are LGHDT and YNNKEL (reference sequence). The CDR3 is 16 residues long. CDR3 loop: CASSQGSPGFTNTQYF. The CDR3 region has the DNA TGTGCCAGCAGCCAAGGTAGCCCGGGGTTCACAAATACGCAGTATTTT.

The V call is TRBV6-2 or TRBV6-3, the J call TRBJ2-7; TRBD2 agrees at 11 bases. V shed 0 bases and J 6 bases; nucleotides not matched to a gene: 4. Per germline, CDR1 MNHEY and CDR2 SVGEGT. The CDR3 is 15 residues long. In DNA, the CDR3 is TGTGCCAGCAGTTACTCTGAACTAGCGGGAGTCGAGCAGTACTTC. Protein sequence: CASSYSELAGVEQYF.

This clonotype was seen ten or more times. This chain connects TRBV28 to TRBJ2-1; possibly TRBD2 for D (6 bases). Germline V gene data show CDR1 as MDHEN and CDR2 as SYDVKM. The CDR3 has 14 amino acids. V was trimmed by 2 bases and J by 5 bases, leaving 10 bases between them. The CDR3 coding sequence is TGTGCCAGCAGTTTACCGGGCGGGGACAATGAGCAGTTCTTC. Translation: CASSLPGGDNEQFF. The variable domain in full, completed from reference TRBV28 and TRBJ2-1, reads DVKVTQSSRYLVKRTGEKVFLECVQDMDHENMFWYRQDPGLGLRLIYFSYDVKMKEKGDIPEGYSVSREKKERFSLILESASTNQTSMYLCASSLPGGDNEQFFGPGTRLTVL.

The genes are TRBV4-3 and TRBJ1-4; D gene unclear. Trimming took 1 base from V and 5 from J, leaving 8 bases between them. Looked up from germline, CDR1 is LGHNA and CDR2 is YSLEER. This CDR3 has 14 amino acids. In nucleotides, the CDR3 is TGCGCCAGCAGCCAAGTGCCGGAGAATGAAAAACTGTTTTTT. This encodes CASSQVPENEKLFF.

Concerning this clonotype itself: At one end, the junction sequence differs from germline, possibly due to a read error. This rearrangement joins TRBV4-3 to TRBJ1-6; maybe TRBD1 (5 bases). Germline CDR1 reads LGHNA; CDR2 reads YSLEER. The CDR3 spans 15 residues. The CDR3 sequence is CASSLDRTYNSPPHF. As DNA, the CDR3 is TGCGCCAGCAGCCTAGACAGAACATATAATTCACCCCCCCACTTT.

The chain carries TRBV29-1 and TRBJ2-7; D is ambiguous. The length of the CDR3 is 12 residues. CDR1 and CDR2 from the germline V gene are SQVTM and ANQGSEA. The ends were cut back, 5 bases at V and 3 bases at J, with 11 bases in the middle. This chain's CDR3 is CSVPGASYEQYF. Here the CDR3 DNA reads TGCAGCGTTCCGGGCGCGAGCTACGAGCAGTACTTC.

There are many counts of this clonotype. The genes are TRBV14 and TRBJ2-7, with TRBD1 matching over 7 bases. CDR1 SGHDN and CDR2 FVKESK come from the germline V gene. The CDR3 has 15 amino acids. V was pared by 0 bases and J by 1 base, with 3 bases of the junction left unmatched. The CDR3 coding sequence is TGTGCCAGCAGCCAAGATACAGGGGCTTCCTACGAGCAGTACTTC. Protein: CASSQDTGASYEQYF.

Note on this clonotype: This sequence may be a read error, since a much larger clone differs from it by one base. The chain couples TRBV4-3 to TRBJ2-1; 8 bases map to TRBD1. The CDR3 covers 15 residues. Per the germline V gene, CDR1 is LGHNA and CDR2 is YSLEER. The CDR3 loop reads CASSLGQGRSNGQFF. The CDR3 DNA is TGCGCCAGCAGCCTTGGACAGGGACGATCCAATGGGCAGTTCTTC.

This clonotype appeared many times. This chain uses TRBV2 with TRBJ1-2; 7 bases fit TRBD1. This CDR3 comprises 15 residues. The germline gives CDR1 SNHLY, CDR2 FYNNEI. V gave up 10 bases and J gave up 3 bases; unmatched junction bases: 14. In DNA form, the CDR3 reads TGTGCCATCCTTGGCCCGGGACAGCTTTACTATGGCTACACCTTC. Its translation: CAILGPGQLYYGYTF. The variable domain in full, with the rest retrieved from reference TRBV2 and TRBJ1-2, is EPEVTQTPSHQVTQMGQEVILRCVPISNHLYFYWYRQILGQKVEFLVSFYNNEISEKSEIFDDQFSVERPDGSNFTLKIRSTKLEDSAMYFCAILGPGQLYYGYTFGSGTRLTVV.

In its sample, this clonotype was seen many times. J is TRBJ2-1 and V is TRBV7-2, with 8 bases matching TRBD1. CDR3 length equals 18 residues. CDR1 SGHTA and CDR2 FQGNSA come from the germline V gene. V lost 5 bases and J lost 3; bases outside the gene matches: 15. The CDR3 protein is CASSPWDRRKYSYNEQFF. In nucleotides, the CDR3 is TGTGCCAGCAGCCCATGGGACAGGCGAAAGTATAGCTACAATGAGCAGTTCTTC.

At least ten counts were recorded for this clonotype. The rearrangement links TRBV5-1 to TRBJ1-2; D might be TRBD1 (5 bases). The V end was cut by 0 bases, the J end by 2 bases, with 14 bases between. Germline V gene data show CDR1 as SGHRS and CDR2 as YFSETQ. The CDR3 loop spans 16 amino acids. The CDR3 protein is CASSLDGGGSNYGYTF. In DNA, the CDR3 is TGCGCCAGCAGCTTGGACGGGGGGGGATCGAACTATGGCTACACCTTC. The full variable domain, with the rest looked up from reference TRBV5-1 and TRBJ1-2, is KAGVTQTPRYLIKTRGQQVTLSCSPISGHRSVSWYQQTPGQGLQFLFEYFSETQRNKGNFPGRFSGRQFSNSRSEMNVSTLELGDSALYLCASSLDGGGSNYGYTFGSGTRLTVV.

This clonotype was detected ten times or more. This chain joins TRBV7-9 and TRBJ2-7; 11 nucleotides align to TRBD1. Germline V gene data show CDR1 as SEHNR and CDR2 as FQNEAQ (reference sequence). The CDR3 is made up of 14 amino acids. V lost 4 bases to trimming and J lost 5 bases; unmatched junction nucleotides: 4. CDR3 loop: CASSSGQGAHEQYF. CDR3 nucleotides: TGTGCCAGCAGCTCCGGACAGGGGGCCCACGAGCAGTACTTC.

The V and J genes are TRBV7-9 and TRBJ1-4, with 8 bases identical to TRBD1. The CDR3 is 17 amino acids. Germline V gene lookup returns CDR1 SEHNR and CDR2 FQNEAQ (reference sequence). The trim removed 3 bases at V and 7 bases at J, leaving 13 bases unmatched. The CDR3 DNA sequence: TGTGCCAGCAGCTTTCAAAGTCCAGGGGGCGCCGGTGAAAAACTGTTTTTT. It yields the protein CASSFQSPGGAGEKLFF.

In the case of this clonotype: This could be a read error, since a much larger clone is one nucleotide away. The V and J genes are TRBV5-1 and TRBJ2-1; 9 bases are shared with TRBD1. The DNA end favors TRBJ2-7, so the J call may be wrong. Per the germline V gene, CDR1 is SGHRS and CDR2 is YFSETQ. The CDR3 sequence is 15 residues long. The CDR3 DNA reads TGCGCCAGCAGCTCCGGGACAGGGCTTAACAATGAGCAGTACTTC. It codes for CASSSGTGLNNEQYF.

The V call is TRBV6-2 or TRBV6-3, the J call TRBJ2-7; D gene ambiguous. V was trimmed by 6 bases and J by 5 bases, leaving 32 bases between them. Germline loops: CDR1 MNHEY, CDR2 SVGEGT. The CDR3 contains 19 residues. The chain's CDR3 is CASSYLVGFDREQFDEQYF. The CDR3 region has the DNA TGTGCCAGCAGCTACCTCGTAGGGTTTGATAGAGAGCAGTTCGACGAGCAGTACTTC.

This clonotype was counted ten times or more. The chain employs TRBV5-1 and TRBJ2-3, with a possible D match to TRBD2 (5 bases). Trimming cost V 5 bases and J 4 bases, with 17 bases left between them. The germline gives CDR1 SGHRS, CDR2 YFSETQ. The CDR3 has 15 amino acids. The CDR3 region is CASRYRGLVSDTQYF. CDR3 sequence (DNA): TGCGCCAGCAGATACAGAGGGCTAGTTTCAGATACGCAGTATTTT.

This clonotype was recorded a few times. This CDR3 is CASSLVWAGGLDEQFF. The CDR3 nucleotides read TGTGCCAGCAGCTTAGTATGGGCGGGGGGGCTGGATGAGCAGTTCTTC. The J gene is TRBJ2-1, the V gene TRBV11-2; 9 bases are shared with TRBD2. Germline CDR1 SGHAT, CDR2 FQNNGV. The CDR3 has 16 residues. V was clipped by 1 base and J by 8 bases; unmatched bases: 9.

V is TRBV12-3 or TRBV12-4 and J is TRBJ2-7; 10 bases are shared with TRBD2. CDR3 length: 15 residues. V shed 5 bases, J shed 2 bases, and the junction held 6 bases outside the gene matches. The CDR3 here is CASSLGTSAAYEQYF. CDR3 DNA: TGTGCCAGCAGTCTTGGGACTAGCGCAGCCTACGAGCAGTACTTC.

This chain links TRBV4-2 with TRBJ2-3; 9 nucleotides match TRBD2. Per germline, CDR1 LGHNA and CDR2 YNFKEQ. The CDR3 is 18 amino acids. V gave up 4 bases and J gave up 3 bases; unmatched junction bases: 14. The DNA for the CDR3 is TGTGCCAGCAGCCCCGGTGTTACGGGACTAGCCAGGACAGATACGCAGTATTTT. Its protein product is CASSPGVTGLARTDTQYF.

Ten or more counts support this clonotype. The chain links TRBV27 to TRBJ1-1; 7 nucleotides line up with TRBD1. V dropped 0 bases and J dropped 5; count of bases not matched to a gene: 3. Germline lookup yields CDR1 MNHEY and CDR2 SMNVEV (reference sequence). This CDR3 contains 14 residues. CDR3 sequence: CASSLSVRGTEAFF. CDR3 in DNA: TGTGCCAGCAGTTTATCAGTCAGGGGGACTGAAGCTTTCTTT.

This clonotype has ten or more counts. CDR3 sequence (DNA): TGCAGTGCTAGAGACCCAGCGGGAGGATTCTACGAGCAGTACTTC. This translates into CSARDPAGGFYEQYF. The J gene is TRBJ2-7, the V gene TRBV20-1; 9 nucleotides agree with TRBD2. In germline, CDR1 is DFQATT, CDR2 SNEGSKA (reference sequence). The CDR3 length is 15 residues. After removal of 0 bases from V and 3 bases from J, the junction contained 6 bases not matched to a gene.

This clonotype was recorded a few times. Here the CDR3 reads CAWSVPEPKETQYF. CDR3 nucleotide sequence: TGTGCCTGGAGTGTACCCGAGCCCAAAGAGACCCAGTACTTC. The V and J genes are TRBV30 and TRBJ2-5; D is unclear. Trimming cost V 0 bases and J 3 bases, with 11 bases left between them. Germline loops: CDR1 GTSNPN, CDR2 SVGIG (reference sequence). There are 14 residues in the CDR3.

This clonotype was seen once. One end of the junction fails to match germline, which may point to a read error. Here the CDR3 reads CGASSGLATNEKLFF. The CDR3 DNA follows: TGCGGTGCTAGTAGCGGGCTTGCAACTAATGAAAAACTGTTTTTT. The chain links TRBV20-1 to TRBJ1-4; no clear D gene. The CDR3 consists of 15 residues. Germline V gene sequence: CDR1 DFQATT, CDR2 SNEGSKA (reference sequence).

This clonotype was counted at least ten times. CDR3 bases: TGTGCCAGCAGCCCCTATGCAAACGCGAACACCGGGGAGCTGTTTTTT. Residues: CASSPYANANTGELFF. The chain recombines TRBV7-8 with TRBJ2-2; D gene unclear. Germline values: CDR1 SGHVS, CDR2 FQNEAQ. The CDR3 has 16 residues. Trimming removed 5 bases from V and 0 bases from J, with 13 bases in between.

This clonotype has at least ten counts. This chain connects TRBV6-5 to TRBJ1-1, with 9 bases that match TRBD1. V shed 0 bases, J shed 11 bases, and the junction held 10 bases outside the gene matches. Germline-derived CDR1 and CDR2 are MNHEY and SVGAGI. The CDR3 sequence is 15 residues long. The CDR3 nucleotides are TGTGCCAGCAGTTACTCTAGGGGGACAGGGATGGAGGCTTTCTTT. This codes for CASSYSRGTGMEAFF.

Turning to this clonotype: A much more abundant neighbour one base away suggests this may be a read error. This rearrangement joins TRBV4-3 to TRBJ2-7; 8 bases align to TRBD1. CDR1 is LGHNA, CDR2 YSLEER, per germline. The CDR3 length is 15 residues. DNA for the CDR3: TGCGCCAACAGCCAAGATGACAGGGGAGGCTACGAGCAGTACTTC. Protein: CANSQDDRGGYEQYF.

In this sample, this clonotype turned up many times. This rearrangement joins TRBV29-1 to TRBJ1-2; unclear D gene. Trimming pared 5 bases from V and 0 bases from J, leaving 10 bases between. The CDR3 consists of 13 residues. CDR1 is SQVTM and CDR2 is ANQGSEA in the germline V gene. The CDR3 loop is CSVWAGANYGYTF. As DNA, the CDR3 is TGCAGCGTTTGGGCAGGAGCTAACTATGGCTACACCTTC.

A word on this clonotype: Being one base from a much bigger clone, this may be a read error. The V gene is TRBV19, the J gene TRBJ2-3; D is unclear. Trimming stripped 5 bases from V and 2 bases from J, with 11 bases between. Germline V lookup: CDR1 LNHDA, CDR2 SQIVND (reference sequence). This CDR3 is 14 amino acids long. The CDR3 loop reads CASSSGRNTDTQYF. For the CDR3, the DNA is TGTGCCAGTAGTTCAGGACGGAACACAGATACGCAGTATTTT.

As to this clonotype: The junction does not match germline at one end; this may be a read error. The V and J genes are TRBV7-3 and TRBJ2-1; TRBD2 aligns across 11 bases. The CDR3 has 15 residues. Germline assignment: CDR1 SGHTA and CDR2 FQGTGA. The CDR3 is CASSLLAGGYNERFF. The DNA for the CDR3 is TGTGCCAGCAGCTTATTAGCGGGAGGGTACAATGAGCGGTTCTTC.